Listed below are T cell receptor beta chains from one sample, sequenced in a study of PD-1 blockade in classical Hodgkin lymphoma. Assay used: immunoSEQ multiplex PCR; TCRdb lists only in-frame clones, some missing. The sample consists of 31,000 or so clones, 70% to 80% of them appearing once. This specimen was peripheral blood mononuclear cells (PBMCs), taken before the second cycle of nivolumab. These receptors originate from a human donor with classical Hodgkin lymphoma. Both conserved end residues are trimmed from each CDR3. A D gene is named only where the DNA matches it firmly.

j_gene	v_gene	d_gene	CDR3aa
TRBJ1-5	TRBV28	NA	ASSFLLLGGLQEPQH
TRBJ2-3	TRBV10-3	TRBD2	AISDAGGHGDTQY
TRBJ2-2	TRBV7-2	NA	ASSSTGLDTGELF
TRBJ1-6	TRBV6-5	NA	ASSYSTRNNSPLH
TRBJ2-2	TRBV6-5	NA	ASTQLSYTGELF
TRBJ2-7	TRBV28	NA	ASSLGVQTAYEQY
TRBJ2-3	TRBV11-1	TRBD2	ASSLVRGADTQY
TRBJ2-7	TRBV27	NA	ASRVDTGYEQY
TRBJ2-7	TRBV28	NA	ASSLGVGGSRSYEQY
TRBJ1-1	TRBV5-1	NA	ASRPQSGGERNTEAF
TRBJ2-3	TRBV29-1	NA	SVGADADTQY
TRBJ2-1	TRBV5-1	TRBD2	ASSLAAAGGIFSYNEQF
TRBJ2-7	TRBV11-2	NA	ASSQSGGLGLGEQY
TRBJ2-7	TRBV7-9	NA	ASSSGRDEQY
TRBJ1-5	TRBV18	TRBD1	ASSQRTGSLNQPQH
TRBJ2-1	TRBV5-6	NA	ASSLASYNEQF
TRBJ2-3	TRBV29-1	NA	SVKVGSMDTQY
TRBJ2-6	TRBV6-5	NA	ASGANGANVLT
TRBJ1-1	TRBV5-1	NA	ASSSEILNTEAF
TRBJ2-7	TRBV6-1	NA	ASSYYEQY
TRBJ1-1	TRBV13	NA	ASSLEQGNTEAF
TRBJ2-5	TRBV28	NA	ASSLSFSRETQY
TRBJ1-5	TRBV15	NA	ATSRDGTRNQPQH
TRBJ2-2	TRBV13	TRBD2	ASSSRGANTGELF
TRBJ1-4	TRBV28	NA	ASSPPSDGWEKLF
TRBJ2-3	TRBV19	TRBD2	ASSITKRENTDTQY
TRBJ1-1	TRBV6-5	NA	ASSYSAGSLAGAF
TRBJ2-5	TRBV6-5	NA	ASSYSTGQKETQY
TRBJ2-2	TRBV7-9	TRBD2	ASSLGDGLAGDTGELF
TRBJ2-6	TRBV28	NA	ASRVISSGANVLT
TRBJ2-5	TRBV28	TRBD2	ASRVGGGAVTQY
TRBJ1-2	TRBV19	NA	ASSTPERTVVRYT
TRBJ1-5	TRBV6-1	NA	ASRDLGPTQH
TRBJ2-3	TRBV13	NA	ASSLGWTQDTQY
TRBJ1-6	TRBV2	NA	ASSESGQGSFPLH
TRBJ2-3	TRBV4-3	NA	ASSHLPRSVDTQY
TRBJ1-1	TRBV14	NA	ASSQVYGVNTEAF
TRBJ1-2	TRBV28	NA	ASSLTSNYGYT
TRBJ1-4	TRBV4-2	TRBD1	ASSPESRGQGVNEKLF
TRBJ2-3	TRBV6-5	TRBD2	ASSTTSGGASTQY
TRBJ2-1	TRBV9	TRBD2	ASSVPLAGGPLEQF
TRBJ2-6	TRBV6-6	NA	ASSYLSGANVLT
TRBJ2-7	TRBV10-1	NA	ASSSGPSSYEQY
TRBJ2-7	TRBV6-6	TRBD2	ASSYDGRANEQY
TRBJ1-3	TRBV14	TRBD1	ASSQGTGPSSGNTIY
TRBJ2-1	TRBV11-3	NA	ASSHVENEQF
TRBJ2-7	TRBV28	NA	ASSYYNLGVGREQY
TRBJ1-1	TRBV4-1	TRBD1	ASSKPDRGAEAF
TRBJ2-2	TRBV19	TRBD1	ASGSQGGLNTGELF
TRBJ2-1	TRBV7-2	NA	ASSFLGGGSYNEQF
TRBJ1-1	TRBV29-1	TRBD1	SVGTGTAGTEAF
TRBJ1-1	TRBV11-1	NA	ASSLNRVPLGTEAF
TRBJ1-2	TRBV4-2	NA	ASSRENYGYT
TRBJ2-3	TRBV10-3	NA	AISPDKHLTTDTQY